The source of this T cell receptor (beta chain) is a study of cytomegalovirus exposure and HLA in healthy donors. Trimming took 2 bases from V and 5 from J; bases not matched to a gene: 14. The germline CDR1 and CDR2 sequences are SGHAT and FQNNGV. The CDR3 is 17 amino acids. Use of 60 Vbeta and 13 Jbeta primers characterized the PCR. Sequenced by immunoSEQ multiplex PCR; TCRdb stores in-frame clones only, minus some. The sample includes 150,000 to 160,000 clones, 75% to 85% seen only once; the top ten take around 5.6%. The sample was PBMCs. The chain is built from TRBV11-2 and TRBJ2-5; 7 bases agree with TRBD2. The receptor was derived from a woman aged 40-49 years in good health and CMV-seropositive. The CDR3 DNA reads TGTGCCAGCAGCTTACGGGCCGCGATTGTGGGGGGGGAGACCCAGTACTTC. Its translation: CASSLRAAIVGGETQYF.